This TCR beta chain was recovered during a study of T cells after yellow fever vaccination. Study at large: By means of CD3, CD45RA, CCR7 and CD95, the EM, EMRA, CM and Tscm memory subsets were sorted.

The authors made TCR cDNA by 5'RACE template switching, adding a universal primer site and UMIs. TCRdb fed the 5' RACE reads into MiXCR, producing one record per CDR3 protein. The sample holds tens of thousands of distinct CDR3 sequences, less than 3.5% seen once. This clonotype is medium-sized in the sample. The V end lost 3 bases, the J end lost 0 bases, and 10 bases lay between the germline ends. CDR1 SGHAT and CDR2 FQNNGV come from the germline V gene. The CDR3 is 15 residues long. V and J are TRBV11-2 and TRBJ2-3; D not resolved. This TCR was sampled from a man between 18 and 29 years old who received the YFV17D yellow fever vaccine. The sequencing here drew on PBMCs, either bulk or a sorted T-cell subset (CD4+, CD8+, memory, or dextramer-sorted; not recorded which), taken about 41 days after the first yellow fever vaccination. CDR3 residues: CASSLGYPSTDTQYF. CDR3 nucleotides: TGTGCCAGCAGCTTGGGGTACCCTAGCACAGATACGCAGTATTTT.